A single sample is the source of the 18 T cell receptor beta chains below, sequenced in a study of response to subunit inactivated influenza vaccine. One entry per CDR3 protein, called by TCRdb with MiXCR from the RT-PCR reads. Among hundreds of thousands of distinct CDR3 sequences listed, approximately 24% were seen once. The sequencing used CD4+ T cells sorted from PBMCs, collected around 5 days after vaccination. Source of these receptors: a man aged 45-65 years who received an inactivated influenza vaccine.

This clonotype is medium-sized. V gene TRBV20-1 combines with J gene TRBJ2-2, with 9 bases fitting TRBD1. The germline CDR1 and CDR2 sequences are DFQATT and SNEGSKA (reference sequence). V lost 0 bases, J lost 4 bases, and 9 bases stayed unmatched. The CDR3 runs 17 residues. The CDR3 nucleotides read TGCAGTGCTAGAGAGGACAGGGGCTCAGAAGTCACCGGGGAGCTGTTTTTT. Translating it yields CSAREDRGSEVTGELFF.

This clonotype was seen more than once but under ten times. The chain carries TRBV5-1 and TRBJ2-2; TRBD2 might be the D (5 bases). This CDR3 is built from 14 residues. With 7 bases removed from V and 4 bases from J, the gap between germline ends came to 14 bases. CDR1 is SGHRS, CDR2 YFSETQ, per germline. The CDR3 nucleotides are TGCGCCAGCTCACTGGACTGGGGCACCGGGGAGCTGTTTTTT. This sequence encodes CASSLDWGTGELFF.

The J gene is TRBJ2-7, the V gene TRBV7-9; no definite D call. CDR3 length: 17 residues. Trimming left V 2 bases short and J 4 bases short, with 21 bases between. CDR1 SEHNR and CDR2 FQNEAQ come from the germline V gene (reference sequence). The CDR3 sequence: CASSLTFVRATEYEQYF. In nucleotides, the CDR3 is TGTGCCAGCAGCTTAACATTCGTTCGAGCCACGGAGTACGAGCAGTACTTC.

The sample holds a few counts of this clonotype. This chain joins TRBV10-3 and TRBJ2-3, with TRBD2 matching over 8 bases. The V and J ends lost 8 bases and 1 base, in that order; junction bases with no gene match: 8. The CDR3 covers 15 residues. The germline CDR1 and CDR2 sequences are ENHRY and SYGVKD. CDR3 amino acids: CAIVAGRGGTDTQYF. CDR3 in DNA: TGTGCCATCGTTGCAGGGCGGGGGGGCACAGATACGCAGTATTTT.

The V gene is TRBV28, the J gene TRBJ2-3; D ambiguous. This CDR3 contains 13 residues. The germline CDR1 and CDR2 sequences are MDHEN and SYDVKM. Trimming removed 6 bases at V and 0 bases at J, with 7 bases between. CDR3 sequence reads: CASRPPSTDTQYF. The CDR3 DNA follows: TGTGCCAGCAGACCCCCAAGCACAGATACGCAGTATTTT. The variable domain in full, with the rest retrieved from reference TRBV28 and TRBJ2-3, is DVKVTQSSRYLVKRTGEKVFLECVQDMDHENMFWYRQDPGLGLRLIYFSYDVKMKEKGDIPEGYSVSREKKERFSLILESASTNQTSMYLCASRPPSTDTQYFGPGTRLTVL.

The chain is built from TRBV7-9 and TRBJ2-1; no clear D gene. The CDR3 runs to 15 residues. Looked up from germline, CDR1 is SEHNR and CDR2 is FQNEAQ (reference sequence). Between the trimmed V and J ends, which lost 3 bases and 0 bases, there was a span of 9 bases. The CDR3 nucleotides read TGTGCCAGCAGCTTCGGGCTAACCTCCTACAATGAGCAGTTCTTC. Residues: CASSFGLTSYNEQFF.

The chain links TRBV5-1 to TRBJ1-6; 8 bases align to TRBD1. The CDR3 is 15 residues long. The V segment lost 0 bases and the J segment 9 bases; nucleotides outside the gene matches: 5. Germline V gene data show CDR1 as SGHRS and CDR2 as YFSETQ. The CDR3 DNA follows: TGCGCCAGCAGCTTGGGACAGGGGCCTACTTCACCCCTCCACTTT. Amino acid sequence: CASSLGQGPTSPLHF.

The gene calls are TRBV10-2 and TRBJ2-2; D possibly corresponds to TRBD1 (5 bases). Per the germline V gene, CDR1 is WSHSY and CDR2 is SAAADI. The V end was cut by 6 bases, the J end by 4 bases, with 12 bases between. This CDR3 region has 14 residues. This CDR3 reads CASRYGQGTGELFF. DNA of the CDR3: TGCGCCAGCAGATACGGCCAGGGCACCGGGGAGCTGTTTTTT.

This clonotype was observed a few times. The gene calls are TRBV20-1 and TRBJ1-2; 10 nucleotides align to TRBD1. CDR1 is DFQATT and CDR2 is SNEGSKA in the germline V gene (reference sequence). This CDR3 is built from 12 residues. The V segment lost 6 bases and the J segment 9 bases; nucleotides outside the gene matches: 7. CDR3: CSADRDRGRYTF. The CDR3 coding sequence is TGCAGTGCGGACCGGGACAGGGGTCGCTACACCTTC.

The V gene is TRBV4-2, the J gene TRBJ2-3; TRBD2 might be the D (6 bases). Germline values: CDR1 LGHNA, CDR2 YNFKEQ. Trimming removed 4 bases at V and 4 bases at J, with 9 bases between. This CDR3 is 13 amino acids long. DNA of the CDR3: TGTGCCAGCAGCCCCGGAGGGCCAGATACGCAGTATTTT. Its translation is CASSPGGPDTQYF.

This rearrangement joins TRBV6-1 to TRBJ1-4; 12 bases map to TRBD1. Germline CDR1 reads MNHNS; CDR2 reads SASEGT. Trimming took 6 bases from V and 7 from J; bases not matched to a gene: 3. The CDR3 covers 14 residues. In DNA, the CDR3 is TGTGCCAGCAGGGGACAGGGGGCGGTTGAAAAACTGTTTTTT. Translating it yields CASRGQGAVEKLFF.

The table lists this clonotype with a few counts. The rearrangement joins TRBV29-1 to TRBJ1-1; D gene ambiguous. CDR3 length: 13 amino acids. The germline V gene encodes CDR1 SQVTM and CDR2 ANQGSEA. Trimming removed 6 bases from V and 4 bases from J, with 15 bases in between. CDR3 sequence: CSVFASLGTEAFF. The CDR3 bases are TGCAGCGTCTTTGCGAGTTTGGGCACTGAAGCTTTCTTT.

This clonotype was detected many times. The chain employs TRBV5-1 and TRBJ2-5; D is perhaps TRBD1 or TRBD2 (6 bases each). The V gene lost 0 bases and the J gene lost 4 bases, with 13 bases spanning the gap. The CDR3 sequence is 15 residues long. Germline values: CDR1 SGHRS, CDR2 YFSETQ. In DNA, the CDR3 is TGCGCCAGCAGCTTGGCGGGGGCAGGGCCAGAGACCCAGTACTTC. This encodes CASSLAGAGPETQYF.

The CDR3 spells CASRGGSAGPGYTF. The CDR3 nucleotides are TGTGCCAGCAGAGGTGGCTCGGCAGGGCCTGGCTACACCTTC. This chain joins TRBV2 and TRBJ1-2, with D possibly TRBD1 on 5 matching bases. The length of the CDR3 is 14 residues. Trimming pared 6 bases from V and 7 bases from J, leaving 18 bases between. CDR1 SNHLY and CDR2 FYNNEI come from the germline V gene.

CDR3 sequence reads: CASSQLLSTDTQYF. In nucleotides, the CDR3 is TGCGCCAGCAGCCAACTACTAAGCACAGATACGCAGTATTTT. This chain connects TRBV4-3 to TRBJ2-3; no reliable D call. The length of the CDR3 is 14 residues. The V end was cut by 2 bases, the J end by 0 bases, with 6 bases between. CDR1 is LGHNA, CDR2 YSLEER, per germline.

This clonotype was seen repeatedly, ten times or more. The chain is built from TRBV2 and TRBJ1-4, with no clear D. V was trimmed by 4 bases and J by 10 bases, leaving 13 bases between them. This CDR3 comprises 13 residues. Germline lookup yields CDR1 SNHLY and CDR2 FYNNEI. The CDR3 sequence is CASSVRDSGKLFF. The DNA of the CDR3 is TGTGCCAGCAGTGTCCGAGACTCTGGAAAACTGTTTTTT.

The chain recombines TRBV9 with TRBJ1-3; D not certain. Germline V gene data show CDR1 as SGDLS and CDR2 as YYNGEE. Trimming left V 1 base short and J 2 bases short, with 10 bases between. The CDR3 has 15 amino acids. In DNA, the CDR3 is TGTGCCAGCAGCGTAACGGGGTTGGCTGGAAACACCATATATTTT. This encodes CASSVTGLAGNTIYF.

The gene calls are TRBV27 and TRBJ2-7; TRBD1 might be the D (6 bases). The V gene's germline CDR1 is MNHEY and CDR2 SMNVEV (reference sequence). The CDR3 has 16 residues. Trimming cost V 8 bases and J 2 bases, with 22 bases left between them. The CDR3 sequence is CASYEFQGQLAYEQYF. For the CDR3, the DNA is TGTGCCAGCTATGAATTCCAGGGGCAATTGGCCTACGAGCAGTACTTC.